Shown below are 24 T cell receptor beta chains from a single sample sequenced in a study of technical replicates of blood from a handful of donors. Some clones are missing from TCRdb's copy, which holds only in-frame ones; the method was immunoSEQ multiplex PCR. The data hold 65,000 to 80,000 clones, with approximately 93% observed a single time. The sample consisted of T cells isolated from PBMCs. The origin of the receptors is a human donor in good health.

The chain uses TRBV19 and TRBJ1-1; D is possibly TRBD1 (6 bases). V lost 9 bases and J 3 bases, leaving 17 bases between the germline ends. The CDR3 is 14 residues long. CDR1 and CDR2 (germline): LNHDA, SQIVND (reference sequence). This CDR3 is CASRERTEYTEAFF. DNA of the CDR3: TGTGCCAGCCGAGAAAGGACAGAGTACACTGAAGCTTTCTTT.

This clone was recorded once. CDR3 bases: TGTGCCAGTAGTATAGGTTCGGGGGACTACGAGCAGTACTTC. This sequence encodes CASSIGSGDYEQYF. The chain is built from TRBV19 and TRBJ2-7; possibly TRBD2 for D (6 bases). Per the germline V gene, CDR1 is LNHDA and CDR2 is SQIVND (reference sequence). The germline V and J ends were trimmed by 1 base and 3 bases, with 10 bases remaining between them. This CDR3 region has 14 residues.

This clone has a handful of counts. The CDR3 sequence: CASSLGGFGVMNTEAFF. CDR3 nucleotides: TGTGCCAGCAGTTTGGGGGGATTTGGGGTTATGAACACTGAAGCTTTCTTT. The chain is built from TRBV28 and TRBJ1-1; D perhaps matches TRBD1 (5 bases). Germline lookup yields CDR1 MDHEN and CDR2 SYDVKM. The CDR3 extends over 17 amino acids. The V end was cut by 3 bases, the J end by 0 bases, with 17 bases between.

This sequence joins TRBV27 and TRBJ2-3; tentatively, D is TRBD1 (5 bases). V was pared by 2 bases and J by 4 bases, with 19 bases between. The germline gives CDR1 MNHEY, CDR2 SMNVEV (reference sequence). The CDR3 is made up of 17 amino acids. CDR3 residues: CASSLEQTVGYPDTQYF. The CDR3, as DNA: TGTGCCAGCAGTTTAGAACAGACAGTGGGGTACCCAGATACGCAGTATTTT.

This chain connects TRBV11-2 to TRBJ1-2; D gene uncertain. The CDR3 has 13 amino acids. The V and J ends lost 5 bases and 1 base respectively, with 8 bases between them. Germline V gene data show CDR1 as SGHAT and CDR2 as FQNNGV. The CDR3 nucleotides read TGTGCCAGCAGCCACGGGTTTAACTATGGCTACACCTTC. Translating it yields CASSHGFNYGYTF.

J is TRBJ2-1 and V is TRBV9; no clear D gene. CDR3 length: 14 residues. V was clipped by 0 bases and J by 4 bases, with 8 bases between them. CDR1 is SGDLS, CDR2 YYNGEE, per germline. The CDR3 reads CASSVGARYNEQFF. The DNA of the CDR3 is TGTGCCAGCAGCGTAGGCGCGCGGTACAATGAGCAGTTCTTC. The full variable domain, with the rest looked up from reference TRBV9 and TRBJ2-1, is DSGVTQTPKHLITATGQRVTLRCSPRSGDLSVYWYQQSLDQGLQFLIQYYNGEERAKGNILERFSAQQFPDLHSELNLSSLELGDSALYFCASSVGARYNEQFFGPGTRLTVL.

This sequence joins TRBV21-1 and TRBJ2-7; the tabulated D call, TRBD2, remains unverified against the DNA. TRBV21-1 is a pseudogene. The CDR3 has 12 residues. The CDR3 sequence: CASSTSVGEQYF. Written as DNA, the CDR3 is TGTGCCAGCAGCACCTCTGTCGGGGAGCAGTACTTC.

This chain uses TRBV5-6 with TRBJ2-3, with 9 bases identical to TRBD1. Per the germline V gene, CDR1 is SGHDT and CDR2 is YYEEEE. The CDR3 sequence is 16 residues long. With 3 bases clipped from V and 2 bases from J, the junction kept 7 bases outside the gene matches. CDR3 sequence (DNA): TGTGCCAGCAGCTACCCGGGACAGGGCCACACAGATACGCAGTATTTT. Its protein product is CASSYPGQGHTDTQYF.

This chain links TRBV11-3 with TRBJ1-4, with 8 bases matching TRBD1. The CDR3 has 15 residues. The V gene's germline CDR1 is SGHNT and CDR2 YENEEA. With 5 bases clipped from V and 5 bases from J, the junction kept 7 bases outside the gene matches. The CDR3, as DNA: TGTGCCAGCAGCCCCCAACAGGGGGGGAATGAAAAACTGTTTTTT. Protein: CASSPQQGGNEKLFF.

This clone was counted between two and nine times. The chain has TRBV9 and TRBJ1-1; unclear D gene. CDR1 SGDLS and CDR2 YYNGEE come from the germline V gene. Trimming stripped 0 bases from V and 3 bases from J, with 15 bases between. The CDR3 totals 16 residues. CDR3 sequence reads: CASSVATATRDTEAFF. The DNA of the CDR3 is TGTGCCAGCAGCGTAGCTACGGCGACTAGGGACACTGAAGCTTTCTTT. Complete variable domain (other parts from reference TRBV9 and TRBJ1-1): DSGVTQTPKHLITATGQRVTLRCSPRSGDLSVYWYQQSLDQGLQFLIQYYNGEERAKGNILERFSAQQFPDLHSELNLSSLELGDSALYFCASSVATATRDTEAFFGQGTRLTVV.

CDR3 region: CASSSWNTGELFF. The DNA for the CDR3 is TGTGCCAGCAGCTCCTGGAACACCGGGGAGCTGTTTTTT. This chain connects TRBV5-8 to TRBJ2-2, with no clear D. Trimming cost V 3 bases and J 1 base, with 4 bases left between them. This CDR3 comprises 13 residues. Looked up from germline, CDR1 is SGHTS and CDR2 is YDEGEE.

The gene calls are TRBV4-1 and TRBJ2-1; 12 positions match TRBD2. Germline values: CDR1 MGHRA, CDR2 YSYEKL. The CDR3 covers 15 residues. With V trimmed by 5 bases and J by 6 bases, 5 bases remained unmatched. The CDR3, as DNA: TGCGCCAGCAGCGGACTAGCGGGGACTTTCAATGAGCAGTTCTTC. Protein product: CASSGLAGTFNEQFF.

This chain connects TRBV19 to TRBJ2-3; maybe TRBD2 (5 bases). This CDR3 has 16 amino acids. Deletions cut 4 bases from V and 1 base from J, with 15 bases between. CDR1 is LNHDA and CDR2 is SQIVND in the germline V gene (reference sequence). In DNA, the CDR3 is TGTGCCAGTAGTACCCGCGGGTTCGGAGGCACAGATACGCAGTATTTT. Residues: CASSTRGFGGTDTQYF.

The gene calls are TRBV6-5 and TRBJ2-7, with 9 positions matching TRBD1. With V trimmed by 4 bases and J by 9 bases, 13 bases remained unmatched. This CDR3 comprises 15 residues. CDR1 is MNHEY and CDR2 is SVGAGI in the germline V gene. This chain's CDR3 is CASSFGGQGIRRQYF. The CDR3 nucleotides read TGTGCCAGCAGTTTTGGGGGACAGGGTATTCGGCGGCAGTACTTC.

The chain joins TRBV5-1 to TRBJ2-7, with D perhaps TRBD2 (6 bases). V lost 7 bases to trimming and J lost 0 bases, with 11 bases between them. Germline V gene sequence: CDR1 SGHRS, CDR2 YFSETQ. There are 13 residues in the CDR3. The chain's CDR3 is CASASGLSYEQYF. DNA of the CDR3: TGCGCCAGCGCGTCGGGACTCTCCTACGAGCAGTACTTC.

The CDR3 sequence: CASSLGPRETQYF. Written as DNA, the CDR3 is TGTGCCAGCAGCTTGGGTCCGCGGGAGACCCAGTACTTC. The V call is TRBV5-4, the J call TRBJ2-5; D is ambiguous. The V gene's germline CDR1 is SGHNT and CDR2 YYREEE (reference sequence). V lost 0 bases to trimming and J lost 5 bases, with 8 bases between them. The CDR3 contains 13 residues.

This clone was seen a single time. The chain joins TRBV7-9 to TRBJ2-7, with D possibly TRBD2 on 5 matching bases. V gave up 1 base and J gave up 5 bases, with 6 bases separating them. CDR1 is SEHNR and CDR2 is FQNEAQ in the germline V gene (reference sequence). The CDR3 is 12 residues long. The CDR3 loop reads CASSLGGHEQYF. The CDR3, as DNA: TGTGCCAGCAGCTTAGGAGGGCACGAGCAGTACTTC.

The chain couples TRBV29-1 to TRBJ1-1, with D perhaps TRBD1 (5 bases). The CDR3 extends over 13 amino acids. V lost 3 bases to trimming and J lost 4 bases, with 12 bases between them. Germline CDR1 SQVTM, CDR2 ANQGSEA. The CDR3 nucleotides read TGCAGCGTTGACGGGGGATTGGGCACTGAAGCTTTCTTT. It encodes CSVDGGLGTEAFF.

The V and J genes are TRBV6-1 and TRBJ1-2; 10 bases are shared with TRBD1. The CDR3 is 17 residues long. Germline CDR1 reads MNHNS; CDR2 reads SASEGT. The V gene end was trimmed by 0 bases and the J gene end by 2 bases; junction bases not matched to a gene: 6. The CDR3 sequence is CASSEAGPGQGNYGYTF. CDR3 nucleotide sequence: TGTGCCAGCAGTGAAGCGGGGCCGGGACAGGGGAACTATGGCTACACCTTC.

V and J are TRBV19 and TRBJ2-3; TRBD2 agrees at 10 bases. The J segment lost 8 bases and the V segment lost 1 base, leaving 9 bases of the junction unmatched. The V gene's germline CDR1 is LNHDA and CDR2 SQIVND (reference sequence). This CDR3 region has 16 residues. The chain's CDR3 is CASSIAGLAAPGTQYF. The CDR3 DNA reads TGTGCCAGTAGTATAGCAGGACTAGCGGCCCCCGGTACGCAGTATTTT.

J is TRBJ2-7 and V is TRBV7-2; TRBD2 agrees at 7 bases. Germline values: CDR1 SGHTA, CDR2 FQGNSA. The CDR3 consists of 13 residues. The J segment lost 3 bases and the V segment lost 5 bases, leaving 4 bases of the junction unmatched. CDR3 in DNA: TGTGCCAGCAGCAATGGACTAGACTACGAGCAGTACTTC. Its translation is CASSNGLDYEQYF.

This chain joins TRBV11-2 and TRBJ1-2; D remains unclear. Trimming shortened V by 2 bases and J by 1 base, and 5 bases separated the two germline ends. This CDR3 is built from 13 residues. Germline V gene data show CDR1 as SGHAT and CDR2 as FQNNGV. CDR3 in DNA: TGTGCCAGCAGCTTACAGGTTAACTATGGCTACACCTTC. Translating gives CASSLQVNYGYTF.

This clone was seen just once. The DNA of the CDR3 is TGTGCCAGCACCGGGACAGGCGGATACGAGCAGTACTTC. It is translated as CASTGTGGYEQYF. The rearrangement links TRBV2 to TRBJ2-7, with 8 bases matching TRBD1. Germline-derived CDR1 and CDR2 are SNHLY and FYNNEI. Germline trimming cut 7 bases from V and 4 bases from J; bases unmatched to any gene: 6. The CDR3 contains 13 residues.

J is TRBJ1-5 and V is TRBV7-8; TRBD1 matches 9 bases. Germline CDR1 reads SGHVS; CDR2 reads FQNEAQ. The CDR3 has 15 residues. V lost 2 bases and J lost 6; bases outside the gene matches: 5. As DNA, the CDR3 is TGTGCCAGCAGCTTACTAACAGGGGGCAGTCAGCCCCAGCATTTT. Its protein product is CASSLLTGGSQPQHF.